This TCR beta chain came from a study of blood T cells in healthy people across ages. Sample-barcoded 5' priming and a J-beta primer mix drove a second PCR of roughly 7 to 11 cycles. TCRdb itself ran the 5' RACE reads through MiXCR, one entry per CDR3 protein. The data hold 920,000 or so distinct CDR3 sequences, with under 55% observed a single time. Input material: blood. The TCR comes from a woman aged 55-75 years in good health.

CDR3 protein: CANPSPVAKGEQYF. The CDR3 DNA reads TGTGCCAACCCTAGCCCGGTGGCCAAAGGGGAGCAGTACTTC. The chain joins TRBV3-1 to TRBJ2-7; D is perhaps TRBD2 (5 bases). The V gene lost 10 bases and the J gene lost 7 bases, with 23 bases spanning the gap. Germline CDR1 is LGHDT and CDR2 is YNNKEL (reference sequence). CDR3 size: 14 residues.